A selection of T cell receptor beta chains follows, all from one sample in a study of beta chain features in type 1 diabetes. Only in-frame clones appear in the TCRdb table, and some are missing; sequencing was by immunoSEQ multiplex PCR. The sample has roughly 40,000 clones; approximately 49% are singletons. What was sequenced was central memory CD4+ T cells from blood. The receptors originated from a woman aged 18 to 35 in good health. CDR3s include the opening cysteine and the closing phenylalanine or tryptophan. A D gene is named only where the DNA matches it firmly. Rows give clone size only sometimes, using once, few, many, or a class for an expanded clone.

d_call,j_call,clone_size,cdr3_length,v_call,cdr3_aa,cdr3_nt
TRBD2,TRBJ2-1,NA,15,TRBV2,CASVDPSGRANEQFF,TGTGCCAGCGTGGACCCTAGCGGGAGGGCCAATGAGCAGTTCTTC
TRBD1,TRBJ2-7,few,15,TRBV4-2,CASSQAGQGVSEQYF,TGTGCCAGCAGCCAAGCAGGGCAGGGGGTGAGCGAGCAGTACTTC
NA,TRBJ1-2,few,14,TRBV27,CASSLSTANYGYTF,TGTGCCAGCAGTTTATCGACAGCTAACTATGGCTACACCTTC
NA,TRBJ2-5,NA,13,TRBV7-2,CASSLNSQGKQYF,TGTGCCAGCAGCTTGAACTCTCAGGGGAAGCAGTACTTC
NA,TRBJ2-3,few,16,TRBV6-6,CASRLLSGQKGDTQYF,TGTGCCAGCAGGCTGCTCAGCGGGCAGAAGGGAGATACGCAGTATTTT
TRBD2,TRBJ2-5,once,19,TRBV13,CASRRRLAGDWVTPGTQYF,TGTGCCAGCAGGCGGAGACTAGCGGGAGACTGGGTCACCCCGGGGACCCAGTACTTC
TRBD1,TRBJ2-5,few,12,TRBV29-1,CSVQGAEETQYF,TGCAGCGTCCAGGGGGCGGAAGAGACCCAGTACTTC
NA,TRBJ2-7,few,15,TRBV7-9,CASSGSGGPPHEQYF,TGTGCCAGCAGCGGCTCAGGGGGGCCCCCCCACGAGCAGTACTTC
NA,TRBJ2-7,few,13,TRBV6-1,CASSAPQGYEQYF,TGTGCCAGCAGTGCCCCCCAGGGCTACGAGCAGTACTTC
TRBD1,TRBJ1-5,once,15,TRBV27,CASSSGQGRGQPQHF,TGTGCCAGCAGCTCCGGACAGGGCAGGGGACAGCCCCAGCATTTT
TRBD1,TRBJ1-2,NA,17,TRBV27,CASSPSGVQGPSYGYTF,TGTGCCAGCAGTCCGTCGGGTGTACAGGGGCCCAGCTATGGCTACACCTTC
NA,TRBJ1-5,few,14,TRBV7-2,CASSLDRSNQPQHF,TGTGCCAGCAGCTTAGACAGATCGAATCAGCCCCAGCATTTT
NA,TRBJ2-7,NA,14,TRBV5-1,CASSLAGISAEQYF,TGCGCCAGCAGCTTGGCGGGGATTAGCGCCGAGCAGTACTTC
TRBD1,TRBJ1-2,few,13,TRBV19,CASKIGTGDGYTF,TGTGCCAGTAAGATCGGGACAGGGGATGGCTACACCTTC
NA,TRBJ2-2,NA,18,TRBV19,CASSTPEGGTTNTGELFF,TGTGCCAGTAGTACTCCCGAAGGCGGTACCACGAACACCGGGGAGCTGTTTTTT
NA,TRBJ1-6,NA,14,TRBV16,CASNPEPDNSPLHF,TGTGCCAGCAACCCGGAGCCGGATAATTCACCCCTCCACTTT
TRBD2,TRBJ2-1,few,13,TRBV7-9,CASSQTSGNEQFF,TGTGCCAGCAGCCAAACTAGCGGCAATGAGCAGTTCTTC
TRBD1,TRBJ2-1,few,16,TRBV5-1,CASSYPGTVSYNEQFF,TGCGCCAGCAGTTACCCCGGGACAGTCTCCTACAATGAGCAGTTCTTC
TRBD2,TRBJ2-1,NA,19,TRBV4-1,CASSSLPGERGVFFNEQFF,TGCGCCAGCAGCTCTCTCCCCGGGGAGCGGGGGGTTTTTTTTAATGAGCAGTTCTTC
NA,TRBJ2-5,few,16,TRBV5-8,CASSLDFETPVKTQYF,TGTGCCAGCAGCTTGGATTTCGAGACACCGGTAAAGACCCAGTACTTC
NA,TRBJ1-3,few,19,TRBV7-2,CASSLSVAETRVSGNTIYF,TGTGCCAGCAGCTTATCGGTAGCCGAAACTAGGGTATCTGGAAACACCATATATTTT
NA,TRBJ2-3,few,15,TRBV27,CASSPTDRPGYTQYF,TGTGCCAGCAGTCCTACAGACCGTCCGGGGTATACGCAGTATTTT
NA,TRBJ2-5,NA,16,TRBV21-1,CASSIRGPFQQETQYF,TGTGCCAGCAGCATACGTGGGCCGTTTCAACAAGAGACCCAGTACTTC
TRBD2,TRBJ2-1,NA,18,TRBV5-8,CASFGRLAGGSSFGEQFF,TGTGCCAGCTTTGGGCGGCTAGCGGGAGGTTCTTCTTTTGGTGAGCAGTTCTTC
TRBD1,TRBJ1-1,few,14,TRBV6-6,CASSITGGLSPPFF,TGTGCCAGCAGTATAACAGGGGGCTTATCCCCCCCTTTCTTT
NA,TRBJ2-3,NA,13,TRBV2,CAGLTFITDTQYF,TGTGCCGGTTTGACATTTATCACAGATACGCAGTATTTT
NA,TRBJ1-6,NA,16,TRBV13,CASTLTGSSYNSPLHF,TGTGCCAGCACCCTTACCGGGAGCTCCTATAATTCACCCCTCCACTTT
TRBD1,TRBJ1-4,few,15,TRBV4-1,CASSQDGTVGEKLFF,TGCGCCAGCAGCCAAGACGGGACAGTGGGTGAAAAACTGTTTTTT
NA,TRBJ1-4,NA,14,TRBV18,CASCRGASNEKLFF,TGTGCCAGCTGCCGGGGGGCGTCCAATGAAAAACTGTTTTTT
TRBD1,TRBJ1-5,few,15,TRBV6-5,CASSPGQGQNQPQHF,TGTGCCAGCAGTCCTGGACAGGGGCAGAATCAGCCCCAGCATTTT
NA,TRBJ1-5,few,14,TRBV19,CASSGGGGNQPQHF,TGTGCCAGTTCCGGGGGAGGGGGCAATCAGCCCCAGCATTTT
NA,TRBJ2-1,NA,14,TRBV5-6,CASRHYARGYEQFF,TGTGCCAGCAGGCACTACGCCCGAGGATATGAGCAGTTCTTC
NA,TRBJ2-7,NA,14,TRBV11-2,CASSSNLAAYEQYF,TGTGCCAGCAGCTCCAATCTGGCGGCGTACGAGCAGTACTTC
NA,TRBJ2-6,few,16,TRBV5-4,CASSGGQKSGANVLTF,TGTGCCAGCAGCGGCGGACAGAAATCTGGGGCCAACGTCCTGACTTTC
TRBD1,TRBJ1-4,NA,14,TRBV28,CASSSDRAREKLFF,TGTGCCAGCAGTTCGGACAGGGCAAGGGAAAAACTGTTTTTT
TRBD1,TRBJ1-4,NA,14,TRBV6-5,CASSLQGVNEKLFF,TGCGCCAGCAGTTTACAGGGGGTTAATGAAAAACTGTTTTTT
NA,TRBJ2-7,few,13,TRBV29-1,CSVGAGQSYEQYF,TGCAGCGTTGGTGCCGGACAGTCCTACGAGCAGTACTTC
TRBD1,TRBJ1-2,few,15,TRBV4-1,CASSLNRDRSYGYTF,TGCGCCAGCAGCCTAAACCGGGACAGGAGCTATGGCTACACCTTC
TRBD2,TRBJ2-7,NA,16,TRBV5-1,CASSFRAGTSSYEQYF,TGCGCCAGCAGCTTCCGCGCCGGGACTAGCTCCTACGAGCAGTACTTC
NA,TRBJ1-5,NA,14,TRBV5-1,CASSTGTLDQPQHF,TGCGCCAGCAGCACCGGGACACTCGATCAGCCCCAGCATTTT
TRBD2,TRBJ2-2,NA,15,TRBV7-9,CASSRFGTMGGELFF,TGTGCCAGCAGCCGATTCGGGACTATGGGCGGGGAGCTGTTTTTT
NA,TRBJ2-1,NA,15,TRBV6-4,CASEEELYSYNEQFF,TGTGCCAGCGAAGAGGAGTTATACTCCTACAATGAGCAGTTCTTC
NA,TRBJ2-3,NA,15,TRBV19,CASSIRRGGTDTQYF,TGTGCCAGTAGTATTCGGCGGGGTGGAACAGATACGCAGTATTTT
NA,TRBJ1-1,NA,12,TRBV11-2,CASTPGNTEAFF,TGTGCCAGCACTCCGGGGAACACTGAAGCTTTCTTT
TRBD1,TRBJ1-5,few,15,TRBV27,CASSSSTGLYQPQHF,TGTGCCAGCAGTTCATCGACAGGGTTATATCAGCCCCAGCATTTT
NA,TRBJ1-2,few,14,TRBV6-1,CASSEAGGGYGYTF,TGTGCCAGCAGTGAAGCGGGGGGGGGCTATGGCTACACCTTC